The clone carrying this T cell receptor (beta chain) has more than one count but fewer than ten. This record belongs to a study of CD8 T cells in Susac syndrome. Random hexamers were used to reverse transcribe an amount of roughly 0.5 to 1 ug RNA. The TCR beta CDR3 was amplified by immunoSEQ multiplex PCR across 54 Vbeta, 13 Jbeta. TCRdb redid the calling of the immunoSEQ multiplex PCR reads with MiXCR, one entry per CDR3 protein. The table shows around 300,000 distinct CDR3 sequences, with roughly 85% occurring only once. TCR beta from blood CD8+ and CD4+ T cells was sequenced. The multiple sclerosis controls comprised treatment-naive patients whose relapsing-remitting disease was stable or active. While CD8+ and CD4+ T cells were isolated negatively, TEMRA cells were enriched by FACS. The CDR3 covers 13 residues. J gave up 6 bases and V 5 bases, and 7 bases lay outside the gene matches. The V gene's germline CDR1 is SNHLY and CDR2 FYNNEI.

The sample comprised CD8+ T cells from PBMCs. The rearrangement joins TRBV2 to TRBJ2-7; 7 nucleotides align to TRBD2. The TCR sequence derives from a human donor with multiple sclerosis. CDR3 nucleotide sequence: TGTGCCAGCAGTTCGCGGGAGTGGCTCGAGCAGTACTTC. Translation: CASSSREWLEQYF.